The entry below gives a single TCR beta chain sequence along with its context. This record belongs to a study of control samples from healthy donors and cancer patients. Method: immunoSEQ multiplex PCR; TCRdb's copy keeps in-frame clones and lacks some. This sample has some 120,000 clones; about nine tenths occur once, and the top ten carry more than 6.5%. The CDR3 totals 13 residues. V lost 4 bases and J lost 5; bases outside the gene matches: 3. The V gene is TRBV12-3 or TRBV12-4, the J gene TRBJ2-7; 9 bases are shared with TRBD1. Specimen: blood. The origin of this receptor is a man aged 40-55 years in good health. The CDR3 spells CASSWDREDEQYF. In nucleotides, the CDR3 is TGTGCCAGCAGTTGGGACAGGGAAGACGAGCAGTACTTC.